This T cell receptor beta chain was identified in a study of cytomegalovirus exposure and HLA in healthy donors. Study conclusions and caveats: A later analysis reported that several of the most significant clusters appeared to be linked to common viral pathogens, among them Epstein-Barr virus. CMV serostatus stood as the only immune exposure information on hand. Altogether, 170 or so TCR beta chains were recorded as cytomegalovirus-associated. Most TCR sequences were seen very rarely across donors, but some public TCRs occurred in many.

Primers included in the PCR were 60 Vbeta and 13 Jbeta primers. The repertoire was sequenced with immunoSEQ multiplex PCR; TCRdb's copy has only in-frame clones and lacks some. The sample lists 150,000 to 200,000 clones, about four fifths occurring once. Worth noting for this clone: Antigen unknown.

The junction had 13 bases not matched to a gene; V was cut back by 4 bases and J by 3 bases. CDR3 size: 18 residues. Germline assignment: CDR1 MGHRA and CDR2 YSYEKL. The V and J genes are TRBV4-1 and TRBJ2-7, with 12 positions matching TRBD1. Sequenced: PBMCs. The clonotype was recovered from a man aged 18 to 29 in good health and CMV-seronegative. The CDR3 coding sequence is TGCGCCAGCAGCCCTAGGGGGGGACAGGGGGCGGAAGTCTACGAGCAGTACTTC. It yields the protein CASSPRGGQGAEVYEQYF.